This T cell receptor beta chain emerged from a study of Ad26.COV2.S vaccination and SARS-CoV-2 variants. Study summary: The study gave Ad26.COV2.S intramuscularly, once or twice 56 days apart.

Indicated treatment: around 19 received Ad26.COV2.S at low or high dose, single or two shots; 5 received placebo; per-sample allocation not given. Specimen acquisition occurred on day 63 following the initial vaccine or placebo injection. This clone has a single count. What it binds is not known. Whole-study findings and limits: Considerable breadth of spike-specific CD8+ and CD4+ T cell responses has reportedly been documented following vaccination.

The table came from immunoSEQ multiplex PCR; TCRdb's copy has only in-frame clones and leaves some out. The sample has around 350,000 clones; about 85% are singletons. The sample here was peripheral blood, taken in a trial of Ad26.COV2.S vaccine versus placebo. The sequence derives from a person between 18 and 65 years old who received the Ad26.COV2.S COVID-19 vaccine or a placebo.

The CDR3: CASSPLDRFQETQYF. CDR3 in DNA: TGTGCCAGCAGCCCCTTGGACAGATTCCAAGAGACCCAGTACTTC. The chain recombines TRBV6-2 or TRBV6-3 with TRBJ2-5; possible D gene TRBD1, 6 bases. CDR1 and CDR2 from the germline V gene are MNHEY and SVGEGT. The CDR3 is 15 amino acids. Trimming cost V 6 bases and J 1 base, with 15 bases left between them.